This TCR beta chain was sequenced for a study of Ad26.COV2.S vaccination and SARS-CoV-2 variants. Noted treatment: roughly 19 received Ad26.COV2.S at low or high dose, single or two shots; several received placebo; per-sample allocation not given. Vaccine and placebo recipients were sampled on day 63 after the first injection. The CDR3 length is 17 residues. The germline V gene encodes CDR1 SEHNR and CDR2 FQNEAQ (reference sequence). The V end lost 0 bases, the J end lost 5 bases, and 17 bases lay between the germline ends. The protocol was immunoSEQ multiplex PCR, while the TCRdb copy is restricted to in-frame clones and leaves out a portion. Found here are about 350,000 clones, 70% to 90% of them singletons; the top ten hold 3% to 4%.

The sequences come from peripheral blood, collected in a trial of Ad26.COV2.S vaccine versus placebo. The J gene is TRBJ1-5, the V gene TRBV7-9; D gene ambiguous. This sequence was found in a person aged 18-60 years who received the Ad26.COV2.S COVID-19 vaccine or a placebo. The DNA of the CDR3 is TGTGCCAGCAGCTTAGCGGGGAAAGGGAGGCGAGATCAGCCCCAGCATTTT. Translating it yields CASSLAGKGRRDQPQHF.